The 3 T cell receptor beta chains below come from one sample, sequenced in a study of blood T cell repertoires in COVID-19. Here immunoSEQ multiplex PCR was the method, and the copy in TCRdb shows in-frame clones only, minus some. The data show about 84,000 clones, about 73% seen once. The sample taken for sequencing was peripheral blood. Receptors were obtained from a man in his fifties with active or convalescent COVID-19.

This clone has a handful of counts. This chain joins TRBV6-6 and TRBJ2-2; 7 bases map to TRBD1. Trimming took 8 bases from V and 2 from J; bases not matched to a gene: 5. The CDR3 sequence is 14 residues long. CDR1 MNHNY and CDR2 SVGAGI come from the germline V gene (reference sequence). CDR3 nucleotides: TGTGCCAGCGTTCTAGGGGGCAACACCGGGGAGCTGTTTTTT. The encoded protein is CASVLGGNTGELFF.

The chain is built from TRBV4-2 and TRBJ2-3, with 10 bases fitting TRBD2. J was trimmed by 0 bases and V by 3 bases; bases with no gene match: 3. The CDR3 has 16 amino acids. Germline CDR1 LGHNA, CDR2 YNFKEQ. The CDR3 sequence is CASSQVAGGSTDTQYF. The CDR3 DNA reads TGTGCCAGCAGCCAGGTAGCGGGGGGTAGCACAGATACGCAGTATTTT.

The V gene is TRBV7-2, the J gene TRBJ1-1; 8 bases agree with TRBD1. V lost 1 base and J lost 0; bases outside the gene matches: 4. The germline V gene has CDR1 SGHTA and CDR2 FQGNSA. The CDR3 sequence is 16 residues long. Here the CDR3 DNA reads TGTGCCAGCAGCTTAGACCCAGGGGGCTTGAACACTGAAGCTTTCTTT. Protein sequence: CASSLDPGGLNTEAFF.